This T cell receptor (beta chain) was found in a study of a mutant IDH1 vaccine in newly diagnosed glioma. Whole-study context: First vaccine doses came 4-6 weeks after radiotherapy alone, or with temozolomide cycles. Week 47 marked visit V13, whereas week 35 marked visit V12. Most had both radiotherapy and temozolomide beforehand; others had only one.

As to time point: week 35, safety follow-up. Every vaccination contained 300 ug of the mutant IDH1 20-mer peptide and was paired with topical imiquimod. Across weeks 1, 3, 5, 7, 11, 15, 19 and 23, patients received a vaccination each time, eight in all. TCRdb's table, derived via immunoSEQ multiplex PCR, lists solely in-frame clones and lacks some. Among approximately 31,000 clones listed, 80% were seen once. To note about this clone: Antigen unknown.

The CDR3 extends over 15 amino acids. Germline CDR1 LNHDA, CDR2 SQIVND (reference sequence). V lost 2 bases and J 9 bases, leaving 17 bases between the germline ends. Sequencing used PBMCs, obtained from a glioma patient whose treatment included an IDH1 peptide vaccine. The origin of this receptor is a man aged 35-49 years with glioma. Some clones in this sample may be carry-over from other donors' samples. This chain joins TRBV19 and TRBJ2-4; D is perhaps TRBD2 (5 bases). The CDR3: CASSIQEPEVVIQYF. The CDR3 DNA sequence: TGTGCCAGTAGTATACAGGAACCGGAGGTGGTCATTCAGTACTTC.